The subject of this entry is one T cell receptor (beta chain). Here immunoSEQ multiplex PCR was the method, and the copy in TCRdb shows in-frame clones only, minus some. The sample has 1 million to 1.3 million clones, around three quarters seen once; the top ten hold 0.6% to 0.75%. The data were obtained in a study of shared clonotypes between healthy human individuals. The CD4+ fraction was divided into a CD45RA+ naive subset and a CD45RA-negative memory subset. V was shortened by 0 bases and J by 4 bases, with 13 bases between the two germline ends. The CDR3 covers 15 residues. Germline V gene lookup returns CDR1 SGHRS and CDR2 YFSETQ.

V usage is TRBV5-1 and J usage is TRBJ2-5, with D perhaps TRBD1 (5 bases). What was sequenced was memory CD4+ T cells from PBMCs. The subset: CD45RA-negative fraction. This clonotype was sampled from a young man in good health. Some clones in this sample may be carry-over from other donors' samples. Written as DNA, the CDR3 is TGCGCCAGCAGCTTGGTAGTCGGCACAGGAGAGACCCAGTACTTC. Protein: CASSLVVGTGETQYF.